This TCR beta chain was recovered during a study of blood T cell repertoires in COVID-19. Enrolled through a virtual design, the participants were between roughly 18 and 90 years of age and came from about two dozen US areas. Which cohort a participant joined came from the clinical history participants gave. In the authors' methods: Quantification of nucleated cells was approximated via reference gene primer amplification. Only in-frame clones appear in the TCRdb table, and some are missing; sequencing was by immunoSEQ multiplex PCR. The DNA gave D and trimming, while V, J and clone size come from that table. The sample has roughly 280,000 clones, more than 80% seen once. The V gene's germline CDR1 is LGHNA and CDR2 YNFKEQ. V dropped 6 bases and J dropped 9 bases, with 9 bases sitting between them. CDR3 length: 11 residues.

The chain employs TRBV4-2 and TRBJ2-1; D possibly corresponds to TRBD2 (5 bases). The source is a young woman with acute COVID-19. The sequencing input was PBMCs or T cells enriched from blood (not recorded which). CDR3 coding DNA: TGTGCCAGCAGACGGGAAGCTGAGCAGTTCTTC. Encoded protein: CASRREAEQFF.